This T cell receptor (beta chain) was identified in a study of identical twins. Study-level results: Zero-insertion findings could be partly confounded by invariant cells (MAIT and iNKT cells). The same donors were not followed; conclusions instead depended on cross-sectional statistical analysis.

This clonotype was observed a handful of times. Its antigen is as yet unknown. The V end was cut by 0 bases, the J end by 6 bases, with 8 bases between. Germline CDR1 reads GTSNPN; CDR2 reads SVGIG (reference sequence). This CDR3 has 12 residues. Unique molecular identifiers were present on cDNA, and template switching added a universal primer site. TCRdb independently ran MiXCR on the 5' RACE reads; one entry per CDR3 protein. The data contain fewer than 900,000 distinct CDR3 sequences, about 18% of them singletons. The donors were all healthy and Caucasian. These data were also filed under a second study, of T cells expressing NK-cell markers.

The sample was PBMCs. This rearrangement joins TRBV30 to TRBJ1-1; D unresolved. The TCR sequence derives from a woman under 30 in good health. The CDR3 region is CAWSVDRAEAFF. As DNA, the CDR3 is TGTGCCTGGAGTGTAGACCGAGCTGAAGCTTTCTTT.